The 31 T cell receptor beta chains in this list originate from one sample, sequenced in a study of neoadjuvant anti-PD-1 for oral cavity cancer. TCRdb's table, derived via immunoSEQ multiplex PCR, lists solely in-frame clones and lacks some. Among roughly 15,000 clones listed, about 70% were seen once. Time point of the sample: after neoadjuvant nivolumab, at surgical resection. Sequencing was performed on PBMCs, taken after nivolumab (anti-PD-1) treatment. These receptors were collected from a person aged 35 to 85 with oral cavity squamous cell carcinoma.

The chain is built from TRBV6-6 and TRBJ2-5; 9 bases line up with TRBD1. The V gene end was trimmed by 6 bases and the J gene end by 5 bases; junction bases not matched to a gene: 10. The CDR3 has 15 amino acids. Looked up from germline, CDR1 is MNHNY and CDR2 is SVGAGI (reference sequence). The CDR3 spells CASSPPTGGGETQYF. CDR3 bases: TGTGCCAGCAGCCCTCCCACAGGGGGCGGGGAGACCCAGTACTTC.

The J gene is TRBJ2-7, the V gene TRBV2; 8 nucleotides align to TRBD1. Germline V gives CDR1 SNHLY, CDR2 FYNNEI. This CDR3 spans 13 amino acids. V gave up 6 bases and J gave up 2 bases; unmatched junction bases: 3. The CDR3 bases are TGTGCCAGCAGGACAGGGGCCGCCTACGAGCAGTACTTC. This gives the protein CASRTGAAYEQYF. Using reference TRBV2 and TRBJ2-7 for the parts outside the CDR3, the full variable domain is EPEVTQTPSHQVTQMGQEVILRCVPISNHLYFYWYRQILGQKVEFLVSFYNNEISEKSEIFDDQFSVERPDGSNFTLKIRSTKLEDSAMYFCASRTGAAYEQYFGPGTRLTVT.

This chain joins TRBV28 and TRBJ2-7; TRBD1 aligns across 12 bases. The CDR3 is 16 amino acids. After removal of 6 bases from V and 4 bases from J, the junction contained 10 bases not matched to a gene. CDR1 and CDR2 (germline): MDHEN, SYDVKM. The CDR3 loop is CASRGGRDRGQYEQYF. The CDR3 DNA sequence: TGTGCCAGCAGGGGTGGCCGGGACAGGGGGCAGTACGAGCAGTACTTC.

In this sample, this clone turned up once. The V gene is TRBV15, the J gene TRBJ2-3, with a weak D call TRBD2 (6 bases). V was pared by 1 base and J by 2 bases, with 13 bases between. Per germline, CDR1 LNHNV and CDR2 YYDKDF (reference sequence). The length of the CDR3 is 16 residues. The CDR3 loop reads CATSRVAGSYTDTQYF. CDR3 coding DNA: TGTGCCACCAGCAGAGTTGCGGGAAGCTACACAGATACGCAGTATTTT.

V gene TRBV5-1 combines with J gene TRBJ2-5, with 7 bases that match TRBD1. The CDR3 totals 14 residues. Germline CDR1 and CDR2: SGHRS and YFSETQ. The V gene end was trimmed by 3 bases and the J gene end by 5 bases; junction bases not matched to a gene: 7. CDR3 sequence: CASSSWYRGETQYF. CDR3 sequence (DNA): TGCGCCAGCAGCTCTTGGTACAGGGGTGAGACCCAGTACTTC.

This clone was seen only a few times. The CDR3 coding sequence is TGTGCCAGCAGTGCGGAGGGACTAGCGGGAATCTACGAGCAGTACTTC. Translated, it gives CASSAEGLAGIYEQYF. The rearrangement links TRBV6-1 to TRBJ2-7, with 13 positions matching TRBD2. The ends lost 4 bases at V and 3 bases at J; junction bases unmatched: 6. In germline, CDR1 is MNHNS, CDR2 SASEGT. CDR3 length equals 16 residues.

V usage is TRBV27 and J usage is TRBJ2-7; TRBD2 matches 9 bases. The CDR3 extends over 13 amino acids. The germline CDR1 and CDR2 sequences are MNHEY and SMNVEV (reference sequence). CDR3 coding DNA: TGTCCTCGGCTAGCGGGGCTTATGAACGAGCAGTACTTC. Its translation: CPRLAGLMNEQYF.

The chain is built from TRBV7-6 and TRBJ1-5; possibly TRBD1 for D (5 bases). CDR3 length: 13 amino acids. Germline V gene data show CDR1 as SGHVS and CDR2 as FNYEAQ. Trimming cost V 4 bases and J 3 bases, with 7 bases left between them. The CDR3 sequence: CASSWDSNQPQHF. CDR3 DNA sequence: TGTGCCAGCAGCTGGGACTCCAATCAGCCCCAGCATTTT.

The chain joins TRBV6-5 to TRBJ2-1; D ambiguous. This CDR3 is built from 16 residues. Trimming stripped 2 bases from V and 1 base from J, with 12 bases between. Germline V CDR1 and CDR2: MNHEY, SVGAGI. The CDR3, as DNA: TGTGCCAGCAGTTACCCAGCAGGACCATCCTACAATGAGCAGTTCTTC. This translates into CASSYPAGPSYNEQFF.

This rearrangement joins TRBV5-1 to TRBJ1-3; the match to TRBD1 covers 8 bases. The V gene's germline CDR1 is SGHRS and CDR2 YFSETQ. The ends lost 4 bases at V and 0 bases at J; junction bases unmatched: 3. The CDR3 is made up of 15 amino acids. In DNA, the CDR3 is TGCGCCAGCAGCCGGGACAGGAGCTCTGGAAACACCATATATTTT. Translated: CASSRDRSSGNTIYF.

The gene calls are TRBV9 and TRBJ1-3; a weak D match, TRBD1 (5 bases). Trimming removed 0 bases at V and 0 bases at J, with 13 bases between. CDR3 length equals 17 residues. Germline V lookup: CDR1 SGDLS, CDR2 YYNGEE. CDR3 protein: CASSVGRGEYSGNTIYF. The DNA for the CDR3 is TGTGCCAGCAGCGTAGGTCGAGGGGAATACTCTGGAAACACCATATATTTT. The full variable domain, in which reference TRBV9 and TRBJ1-3 provide the parts outside the CDR3, is DSGVTQTPKHLITATGQRVTLRCSPRSGDLSVYWYQQSLDQGLQFLIQYYNGEERAKGNILERFSAQQFPDLHSELNLSSLELGDSALYFCASSVGRGEYSGNTIYFGEGSWLTVV.

The V and J genes are TRBV6-1 and TRBJ2-1, with unresolved D. Trimming took 7 bases from V and 7 from J, leaving 11 bases between them. Germline V gene sequence: CDR1 MNHNS, CDR2 SASEGT. The CDR3 totals 12 residues. The CDR3 is CASTRTGNEQFF. CDR3 in DNA: TGTGCCAGCACCAGAACTGGGAATGAGCAGTTCTTC.

This clone was counted a few times. The CDR3 loop is CTYGFGYTF. The CDR3, as DNA: TGTACCTACGGATTTGGCTACACCTTC. The rearrangement joins TRBV30 to TRBJ1-2; D not resolved. Germline CDR1 GTSNPN, CDR2 SVGIG (reference sequence). This CDR3 has 9 amino acids. Complete variable domain (other parts from reference TRBV30 and TRBJ1-2): SQTIHQWPATLVQPVGSPLSLECTVEGTSNPNLYWYRQAAGRGLQLLFYSVGIGQISSEVPQNLSASRPQDRQFILSSKKLLLSDSGFYLCTYGFGYTFGSGTRLTVV.

In this sample, this clone turned up a few times. The chain links TRBV7-9 to TRBJ1-4; D is ambiguous. Looked up from germline, CDR1 is SEHNR and CDR2 is FQNEAQ (reference sequence). The CDR3 contains 15 residues. Between the trimmed V and J ends, which lost 7 bases and 6 bases, there was a span of 18 bases. CDR3 sequence (DNA): TGTGCCAGCACCTCAAGGAGGGAACTGCATGAAAAACTGTTTTTT. Translation gives CASTSRRELHEKLFF.

The chain couples TRBV5-8 to TRBJ1-5, with a weak D call TRBD1 (6 bases). Germline CDR1 reads SGHTS; CDR2 reads YDEGEE. The V and J ends lost 4 bases and 5 bases respectively, with 13 bases between them. The CDR3 contains 14 residues. The CDR3 spells CASSGGTLYQPQHF. The CDR3 DNA follows: TGTGCCAGCAGCGGCGGGACACTTTATCAGCCCCAGCATTTT.

V is TRBV30 and J is TRBJ1-2; the D gene is possibly TRBD1 (6 bases). Deletions cut 1 base from V and 3 bases from J, with 12 bases between. CDR3 length: 14 amino acids. In germline, CDR1 is GTSNPN, CDR2 SVGIG (reference sequence). CDR3 DNA: TGTGCCTGGAGTGAAGGTCCAGGGGACTATGGCTACACCTTC. Its protein product is CAWSEGPGDYGYTF.

V gene TRBV7-9 combines with J gene TRBJ2-1; D might be TRBD2 (6 bases). The CDR3 consists of 12 residues. CDR1 and CDR2 (germline): SEHNR, FQNEAQ (reference sequence). V lost 4 bases, J lost 5 bases, and 6 bases lay in between. Written as DNA, the CDR3 is TGTGCCAGCAGCTCTAGCGACAATGAGCAGTTCTTC. Protein: CASSSSDNEQFF.

This clone showed up just a few times. V gene TRBV7-3 combines with J gene TRBJ2-3, with 7 bases fitting TRBD2. The V gene's germline CDR1 is SGHTA and CDR2 FQGTGA. The CDR3 is 15 amino acids. The trim removed 2 bases at V and 2 bases at J, leaving 4 bases unmatched. This CDR3 reads CASSLGRVDTDTQYF. The CDR3 DNA reads TGTGCCAGCAGCTTAGGGAGGGTAGACACAGATACGCAGTATTTT.

This chain links TRBV4-1 with TRBJ1-5; D is perhaps TRBD1 (6 bases). The length of the CDR3 is 16 residues. V lost 0 bases to trimming and J lost 1 base, with 10 bases between them. CDR1 MGHRA and CDR2 YSYEKL come from the germline V gene. CDR3 sequence: CASSQDEGGSNQPQHF. The CDR3 DNA reads TGCGCCAGCAGCCAAGATGAGGGGGGCAGCAATCAGCCCCAGCATTTT.

The chain recombines TRBV5-1 with TRBJ2-1, with 8 bases lining up with TRBD2. Germline-derived CDR1 and CDR2 are SGHRS and YFSETQ. With 5 bases clipped from V and 7 bases from J, the junction kept 14 bases outside the gene matches. The CDR3 spans 16 residues. The CDR3 spells CASSPPGGGGLNEQFF. CDR3 DNA: TGCGCCAGCAGTCCACCCGGGGGGGGCGGGTTAAATGAGCAGTTCTTC.

This rearrangement joins TRBV28 to TRBJ2-3; 12 bases match TRBD2. The CDR3 loop spans 20 amino acids. CDR1 is MDHEN and CDR2 is SYDVKM in the germline V gene. J gave up 4 bases and V 5 bases, and 19 bases lay outside the gene matches. CDR3 nucleotides: TGTGCCAGCAGTGCGACAGGGGGCCTAGCGGGAGGGCCAAGGTCAGATACGCAGTATTTT. Translation gives CASSATGGLAGGPRSDTQYF.

In this sample, this clone turned up a few times. The CDR3 DNA is TGCGCCAGCAGCCTCTCCACGGGGGCTCAGCCCCAGCATTTT. Its protein is CASSLSTGAQPQHF. This rearrangement joins TRBV4-1 to TRBJ1-5, with D perhaps matching TRBD1 (6 bases). Germline V lookup: CDR1 MGHRA, CDR2 YSYEKL. The CDR3 sequence is 14 residues long. Deletions cut 4 bases from V and 6 bases from J, with 13 bases between.

The chain employs TRBV6-1 and TRBJ1-5; no reliable D call. The CDR3 is 16 residues long. Germline CDR1 and CDR2: MNHNS and SASEGT. Trimming cost V 4 bases and J 3 bases, with 16 bases left between them. CDR3 in amino acids: CASSVTQWAYNQPQHF. The CDR3 DNA is TGTGCCAGCAGTGTAACTCAGTGGGCGTACAATCAGCCCCAGCATTTT.

This chain joins TRBV27 and TRBJ1-5; D possibly corresponds to TRBD1 (5 bases). The CDR3 has 14 amino acids. Per the germline V gene, CDR1 is MNHEY and CDR2 is SMNVEV (reference sequence). Between the trimmed V and J ends, which lost 5 bases and 1 base, there was a span of 9 bases. The chain's CDR3 is CASSIQASNQPQHF. In DNA form, the CDR3 reads TGTGCCAGCAGTATACAGGCGAGCAATCAGCCCCAGCATTTT.

In DNA form, the CDR3 reads TGTGCCAGCAACAGGGGGCGCTCGGGCCAAGAGACCCAGTACTTC. It specifies CASNRGRSGQETQYF. V gene TRBV28 combines with J gene TRBJ2-5; TRBD1 matches 9 bases. Germline values: CDR1 MDHEN, CDR2 SYDVKM. With V trimmed by 7 bases and J by 1 base, 7 bases remained unmatched. The CDR3 is made up of 15 amino acids. Drawing the rest from reference TRBV28 and TRBJ2-5, the complete variable domain is DVKVTQSSRYLVKRTGEKVFLECVQDMDHENMFWYRQDPGLGLRLIYFSYDVKMKEKGDIPEGYSVSREKKERFSLILESASTNQTSMYLCASNRGRSGQETQYFGPGTRLLVL.

V usage is TRBV6-5 and J usage is TRBJ1-5, with D perhaps TRBD1 (6 bases). The CDR3 spans 13 residues. V gave up 6 bases and J gave up 5 bases, with 11 bases separating them. Germline CDR1 reads MNHEY; CDR2 reads SVGAGI. DNA for the CDR3: TGTGCCAGCAGGGGACATGTAGATCAGCCCCAGCATTTT. Protein sequence: CASRGHVDQPQHF.

The chain recombines TRBV6-5 with TRBJ2-4; 10 bases align to TRBD1. Losses at the gene ends were 11 bases for V and 8 bases for J; bases not matched to a gene: 9. The CDR3 totals 13 residues. Per the germline V gene, CDR1 is MNHEY and CDR2 is SVGAGI. CDR3 protein: CASRTGGTDIQYF. CDR3 bases: TGTGCCTCCCGGACAGGGGGAACGGACATTCAGTACTTC.

This chain connects TRBV27 to TRBJ1-1; D gene ambiguous. Germline V gives CDR1 MNHEY, CDR2 SMNVEV (reference sequence). The CDR3 is made up of 13 amino acids. Trimming removed 6 bases at V and 7 bases at J, with 15 bases between. This chain's CDR3 is CASSDQGRREAFF. The CDR3 nucleotides are TGTGCCAGCAGCGACCAAGGACGGCGTGAAGCTTTCTTT.

This clone was observed once. The chain joins TRBV5-5 to TRBJ2-1, with D perhaps assigned TRBD1 or TRBD2 (5 bases each). Trimming removed 0 bases at V and 6 bases at J, with 16 bases between. This CDR3 has 16 residues. Looked up from germline, CDR1 is SGHKS and CDR2 is YYEKEE (reference sequence). CDR3 protein: CASSLAPPTRGNEQFF. For the CDR3, the DNA is TGTGCCAGCAGCTTGGCTCCTCCTACTAGGGGCAATGAGCAGTTCTTC.

Only a few counts were recorded for this clone. The rearrangement links TRBV2 to TRBJ2-7, with TRBD2 matching 13 bases. Losses at the gene ends were 7 bases for V and 4 bases for J; bases not matched to a gene: 10. The germline V gene encodes CDR1 SNHLY and CDR2 FYNNEI. The CDR3 runs 16 residues. The CDR3: CASNPGLAGVSYEQYF. The CDR3 coding sequence is TGTGCCAGCAACCCTGGACTAGCGGGAGTATCGTACGAGCAGTACTTC. Full variable domain (remainder filled in from reference TRBV2 and TRBJ2-7): EPEVTQTPSHQVTQMGQEVILRCVPISNHLYFYWYRQILGQKVEFLVSFYNNEISEKSEIFDDQFSVERPDGSNFTLKIRSTKLEDSAMYFCASNPGLAGVSYEQYFGPGTRLTVT.

This chain connects TRBV27 to TRBJ2-2; D not resolved. V lost 3 bases, J lost 0 bases, and 8 bases lay in between. The CDR3 length is 15 residues. Per germline, CDR1 MNHEY and CDR2 SMNVEV (reference sequence). The CDR3 DNA reads as TGTGCCAGCAGTTTTGCGGTTCCGAACACCGGGGAGCTGTTTTTT. Its protein product is CASSFAVPNTGELFF.